The rows below give T cell receptor beta chains drawn from one sample of a study of OX40 agonist ivuxolimab in advanced cancers. TCRdb's table, derived via immunoSEQ multiplex PCR, lists solely in-frame clones and lacks some. The table lists 54,000 or so clones, 84% of them singletons, with roughly 2% in the top ten. The sequencing here drew on CD4+ or CD8+ T cells sorted from blood, taken in a trial of the OX40 agonist ivuxolimab. The receptors derive from an adult with an advanced solid tumor such as melanoma, head and neck, liver or kidney cancer. The CDR3 runs from the conserved cysteine through the conserved F or W. D genes are given only for firm matches. Clone size is shown for a subset of rows, as once, few, many or a class of expanded clone.

TRBJ2-6	once	15	TRBV14	NA	CASSHGVSGANVLTF	TGTGCCAGCAGCCACGGCGTCTCTGGGGCCAACGTCCTGACTTTC
TRBJ2-5	few	15	TRBV5-4	TRBD1	CASSFGQGAGETQYF	TGTGCCAGCAGCTTCGGACAGGGGGCTGGAGAGACCCAGTACTTC
TRBJ1-4	NA	15	TRBV18	NA	CASSPPGRANEKLFF	TGTGCCAGCTCACCACCGGGGCGGGCTAATGAAAAACTGTTTTTT
TRBJ1-2	once	13	TRBV5-4	NA	CASSLDGSYGYTF	TGTGCCAGCAGCTTGGACGGGTCCTATGGCTACACCTTC
TRBJ2-3	NA	16	TRBV7-7	NA	CASSLGSGRTTDTQYF	TGTGCTAGCAGCTTAGGGTCAGGCCGAACCACAGATACGCAGTATTTT
TRBJ1-1	NA	13	TRBV7-2	TRBD1	CASSSGQGGEAFF	TGTGCCAGCAGCTCCGGACAGGGGGGTGAAGCTTTCTTT
TRBJ1-6	NA	19	TRBV27	NA	CASSLYRPTGSVGNSPLHF	TGTGCCAGCAGTTTATACCGGCCCACAGGGTCGGTTGGCAATTCACCCCTCCACTTT
TRBJ2-1	NA	17	TRBV27	TRBD1	CASSPPTGKNQADEQFF	TGTGCCAGCAGTCCGCCGACAGGGAAGAATCAAGCAGATGAGCAGTTCTTC
TRBJ2-7	NA	15	TRBV5-4	NA	CASSLAGVRSYEQYF	TGTGCCAGCAGCTTGGCCGGGGTTCGGTCCTACGAGCAGTACTTC
TRBJ2-7	NA	14	TRBV6-5	TRBD1	CASSPDGQGYEQYF	TGTGCCAGCAGCCCTGATGGACAGGGCTACGAGCAGTACTTC
TRBJ2-7	once	14	TRBV11-2	NA	CASSSAATGQEQYF	TGTGCCAGCAGCTCGGCCGCTACAGGGCAAGAGCAGTACTTC